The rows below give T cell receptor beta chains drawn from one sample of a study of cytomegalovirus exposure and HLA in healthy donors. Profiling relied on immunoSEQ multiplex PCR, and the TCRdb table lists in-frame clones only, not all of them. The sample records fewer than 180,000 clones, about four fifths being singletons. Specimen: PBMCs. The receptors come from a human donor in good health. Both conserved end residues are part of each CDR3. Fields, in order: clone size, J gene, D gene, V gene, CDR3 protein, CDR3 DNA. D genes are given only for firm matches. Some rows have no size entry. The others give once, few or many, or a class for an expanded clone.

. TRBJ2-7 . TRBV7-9 CASSPSYEQYF TGTGCCAGCAGCCCGTCCTACGAGCAGTACTTC
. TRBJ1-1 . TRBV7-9 CASSLVGALATEAFF TGTGCCAGCAGCTTAGTGGGGGCCCTAGCCACTGAAGCTTTCTTT
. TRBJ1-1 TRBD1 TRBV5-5 CASSWDRGIEAFF TGTGCCAGCAGCTGGGACAGGGGAATTGAAGCTTTCTTT
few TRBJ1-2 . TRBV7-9 CASSGRTAEYGYTF TGTGCCAGCAGCGGAAGGACAGCAGAGTATGGCTACACCTTC
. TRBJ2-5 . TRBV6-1 CASMRDWSETQYF TGTGCCAGCATGCGGGACTGGAGTGAGACCCAGTACTTC
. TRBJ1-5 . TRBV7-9 CASSEGDQPQHF TGTGCCAGCAGCGAAGGGGATCAGCCCCAGCATTTT
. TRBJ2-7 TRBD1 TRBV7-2 CASSLIGTGGSEQYF TGTGCCAGCAGCTTAATCGGTACAGGGGGCAGCGAGCAGTACTTC
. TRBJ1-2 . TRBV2 CASSRGGHGYTF TGTGCCAGCTCCAGGGGTGGGCATGGCTACACCTTC
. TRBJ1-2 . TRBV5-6 CASSPGLPLYGYTF TGTGCCAGCAGCCCAGGACTGCCGCTCTATGGCTACACCTTC
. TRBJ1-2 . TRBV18 CASSPFTDHGYTF TGTGCCAGCTCACCTTTTACAGACCATGGCTACACCTTC
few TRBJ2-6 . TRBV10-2 CASGAGANVLTF TGCGCCAGCGGGGCGGGGGCCAACGTCCTGACTTTC
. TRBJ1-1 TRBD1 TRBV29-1 CSVRLGTENTEAFF TGCAGCGTTAGGCTGGGGACAGAGAACACTGAAGCTTTCTTT
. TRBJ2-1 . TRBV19 CASAQGDTYYNEQFF TGTGCCAGTGCGCAAGGGGACACCTACTACAATGAGCAGTTCTTC
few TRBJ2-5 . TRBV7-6 CASSPDLEATQYF TGTGCCAGCAGCCCCGACCTCGAGGCGACCCAGTACTTC
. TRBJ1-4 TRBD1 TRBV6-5 CASSAGTGNNEKLFF TGTGCCAGCTCTGCGGGGACAGGGAATAATGAAAAACTGTTTTTT
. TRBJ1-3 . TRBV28 CASSLQEGNTIYF TGTGCCAGCAGCCTCCAGGAAGGAAACACCATATATTTT
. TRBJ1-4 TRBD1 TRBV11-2 CASSSQGALEKLFF TGTGCCAGCAGTTCACAGGGGGCGCTTGAAAAACTGTTTTTT
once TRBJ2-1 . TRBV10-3 CAIRAGSGSSYNEQFF TGTGCCATCAGGGCGGGCTCCGGGAGCTCCTACAATGAGCAGTTCTTC
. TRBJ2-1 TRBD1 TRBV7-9 CASSEQGLDNEQFF TGTGCCAGCAGCGAACAGGGGCTGGACAATGAGCAGTTCTTC
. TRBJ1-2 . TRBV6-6 CASKTGEINYGYTF TGTGCCAGCAAGACGGGTGAAATTAACTATGGCTACACCTTC
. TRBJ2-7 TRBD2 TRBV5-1 CASSLDGLAGGREQYF TGCGCCAGCAGCTTGGACGGACTAGCGGGGGGGCGCGAGCAGTACTTC
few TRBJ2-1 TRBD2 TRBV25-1 CASSGELAGYNEQFF TGTGCCAGCAGTGGAGAACTAGCGGGATACAATGAGCAGTTCTTC
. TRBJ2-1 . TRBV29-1 CSVATRGSYNEQFF TGCAGCGTGGCAACTAGAGGCTCCTACAATGAGCAGTTCTTC
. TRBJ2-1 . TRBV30 CASLGALYNEQFF TGTGCCTCTCTTGGGGCGTTGTACAATGAGCAGTTCTTC
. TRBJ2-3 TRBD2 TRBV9 CASSILAGGRGDTQYF TGTGCCAGCAGCATCCTAGCGGGGGGCCGGGGAGATACGCAGTATTTT
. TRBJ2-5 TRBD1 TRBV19 CASSIERGQGLQETQYF TGTGCCAGTAGTATAGAGAGGGGACAGGGCCTACAAGAGACCCAGTACTTC
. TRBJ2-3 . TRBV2 CASSRGISDTQYF TGTGCCAGCAGCCGGGGAATCTCAGATACGCAGTATTTT
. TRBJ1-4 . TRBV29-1 CSVEEGRGEKLFF TGCAGCGTTGAAGAAGGCAGGGGTGAAAAACTGTTTTTT
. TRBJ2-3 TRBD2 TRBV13 CASSLGGRGYTDTQYF TGTGCCAGCAGCTTAGGCGGGAGGGGGTACACAGATACGCAGTATTTT
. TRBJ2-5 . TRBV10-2 CASKSERNKETQYF TGCGCCAGCAAGTCGGAGCGTAACAAAGAGACCCAGTACTTC
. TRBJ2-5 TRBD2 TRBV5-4 CASSPRPSGQETQYF TGTGCCAGCAGCCCCCGGCCTAGCGGACAAGAGACCCAGTACTTC
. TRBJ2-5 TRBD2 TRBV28 CATQGTSGSQETQYF TGTGCGACCCAGGGAACTAGCGGGTCCCAAGAGACCCAGTACTTC
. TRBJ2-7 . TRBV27 CASSPGIGLSYEQYF TGTGCCAGCAGTCCGGGTATTGGATTATCCTACGAGCAGTACTTC
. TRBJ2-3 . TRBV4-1 CASWDFTDTQYF TGCGCCTCATGGGACTTCACAGATACGCAGTATTTT
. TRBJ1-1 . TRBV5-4 CASSGRGAVDTEAFF TGTGCCAGCAGTGGGCGGGGCGCCGTCGACACTGAAGCTTTCTTT
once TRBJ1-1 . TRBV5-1 CASRQGFSSGTEAFF TGCGCCAGCAGACAAGGTTTTTCTTCGGGCACTGAAGCTTTCTTT
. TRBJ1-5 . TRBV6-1 CASSEGGRVPQPQHF TGTGCCAGCAGTGAAGGAGGGAGGGTTCCCCAGCCCCAGCATTTT
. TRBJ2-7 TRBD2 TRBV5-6 CASSDGGGYEQYF TGTGCCAGCAGTGACGGCGGGGGGTACGAGCAGTACTTC
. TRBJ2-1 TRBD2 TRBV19 CASSVGLARYNEQFF TGTGCCAGTAGTGTAGGACTAGCGCGTTACAATGAGCAGTTCTTC
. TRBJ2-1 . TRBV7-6 CASSKGQINEQFF TGTGCCAGCAGCAAAGGACAGATCAATGAGCAGTTCTTC
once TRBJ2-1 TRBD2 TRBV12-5 CASAPRLAGGSYNEQFF TGTGCTAGTGCCCCACGACTAGCGGGAGGCTCCTACAATGAGCAGTTCTTC
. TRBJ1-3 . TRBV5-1 CASSLLAGNTIYF TGCGCCAGCAGCTTGTTAGCTGGAAACACCATATATTTT
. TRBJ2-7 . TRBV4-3 CASSQQPQAGGAYEQYF TGCGCCAGCAGCCAGCAGCCACAAGCGGGTGGGGCCTACGAGCAGTACTTC
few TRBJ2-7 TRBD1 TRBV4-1 CASSQVSDRPYEQYF TGCGCCAGCAGCCAAGTGTCGGACAGGCCCTACGAGCAGTACTTC
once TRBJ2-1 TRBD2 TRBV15 CATSRGRLADNEQFF TGTGCCACCAGCAGAGGACGTCTAGCGGACAATGAGCAGTTCTTC
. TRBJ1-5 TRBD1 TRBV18 CASSPRQGNQPQHF TGTGCCAGCTCACCGCGACAGGGAAATCAGCCCCAGCATTTT
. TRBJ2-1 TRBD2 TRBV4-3 CASSRWYLAGTYNEQFF TGCGCCAGCAGCCGCTGGTATCTAGCGGGCACTTACAATGAGCAGTTCTTC
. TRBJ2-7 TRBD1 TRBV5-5 CASSSGTGLWEQYF TGTGCCAGCAGCTCCGGGACAGGGCTCTGGGAGCAGTACTTC
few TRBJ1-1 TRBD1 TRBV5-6 CASSSWRDSKAFF TGTGCCAGCAGCTCTTGGCGGGACAGTAAAGCTTTCTTT
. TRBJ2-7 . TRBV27 CASNPCPAEAYEQYF TGTGCCAGTAATCCTTGTCCGGCGGAGGCCTACGAGCAGTACTTC
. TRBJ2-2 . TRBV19 CASSIPLAANTGELFF TGTGCCAGTAGTATCCCATTAGCGGCGAACACCGGGGAGCTGTTTTTT
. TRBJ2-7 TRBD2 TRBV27 CASSPAGTSTPHEQYF TGTGCCAGCAGTCCGGCCGGGACTAGCACCCCCCACGAGCAGTACTTC
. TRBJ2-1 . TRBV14 CASSQGLSEQFF TGTGCCAGCAGCCAAGGTCTCAGTGAGCAGTTCTTC